These T cell receptor beta chains were read from a single sample in a study of blood T cell repertoires in COVID-19. Using immunoSEQ multiplex PCR, the repertoire was profiled, and TCRdb retains in-frame clones only, with some absent. Here the sample spans about 350,000 clones, around 87% being singletons. Sequenced: peripheral blood. The receptors stem from a woman between 50 and 59 years old with COVID-19, enrolled during active disease. The CDR3 runs from the conserved cysteine through the conserved F or W. A D gene is named only where the DNA matches it firmly.

len	d_gene	v_gene	j_gene	CDR3aa	CDR3nt
19	NA	TRBV30	TRBJ1-5	CAWSVARSGRGSVNQPQHF	TGTGCCTGGAGTGTCGCGAGATCGGGCAGGGGAAGTGTCAATCAGCCCCAGCATTTT
12	NA	TRBV24-1	TRBJ1-1	CATSDFQGEAFF	TGTGCCACCAGTGATTTCCAGGGTGAAGCTTTCTTT
13	NA	TRBV3-1/TRBV3-2	TRBJ1-4	CASSEQSQKKLFF	TGTGCCAGCAGCGAACAATCCCAAAAAAAACTGTTTTTT
13	NA	TRBV19	TRBJ2-2	CASWDLNTGELFF	TGTGCCAGCTGGGACTTGAACACCGGGGAGCTGTTTTTT
14	NA	TRBV2	TRBJ1-2	CASSDSAGRGGYTF	TGTGCCAGCAGTGATTCCGCGGGACGAGGTGGCTACACCTTC
15	TRBD1	TRBV5-6	TRBJ2-7	CASSAGTGITYEQYF	TGTGCCAGCAGCGCCGGGACAGGGATCACCTACGAGCAGTACTTC
15	TRBD2	TRBV5-1	TRBJ2-1	CASSSRTSGSDEQFF	TGCGCCAGCAGCTCCAGGACTAGTGGGTCGGATGAGCAGTTCTTC
14	TRBD1	TRBV15	TRBJ2-7	CATSTGQGSYEQYF	TGTGCCACCAGCACGGGACAGGGCTCCTACGAGCAGTACTTC
13	TRBD2	TRBV7-2	TRBJ2-4	CASQAGAGNIQYF	TGTGCCAGCCAAGCGGGAGCCGGAAACATTCAGTACTTC
16	NA	TRBV5-1	TRBJ2-6	CASSLQGSPGANVLTF	TGCGCCAGCAGCTTACAGGGAAGCCCTGGGGCCAACGTCCTGACTTTC
16	TRBD1	TRBV7-3	TRBJ2-1	CASSLTIEGANNEQFF	TGTGCCAGCAGCTTAACGATAGAGGGGGCAAATAATGAGCAGTTCTTC
15	NA	TRBV6-5	TRBJ2-7	CASTPSVAGYYEQYF	TGTGCCAGCACCCCGTCGGTGGCGGGATACTACGAGCAGTACTTC
15	TRBD1	TRBV5-4	TRBJ1-1	CASSLRQGAGTEAFF	TGTGCCAGCAGCTTGAGACAGGGGGCGGGAACTGAAGCTTTCTTT
15	TRBD2	TRBV6-5	TRBJ2-5	CASSSLSGAQETQYF	TGTGCCAGCAGCTCGCTTAGCGGGGCCCAAGAGACCCAGTACTTC
13	NA	TRBV5-1	TRBJ2-7	CASSYTGNYEQYF	TGCGCCAGCAGTTACACCGGGAACTACGAGCAGTACTTC
11	NA	TRBV6-5	TRBJ2-1	CASLGFVEQFF	TGTGCCAGCCTCGGTTTTGTTGAGCAGTTCTTC
16	TRBD2	TRBV29-1	TRBJ2-1	CGGGRGLAGPYNEQFF	TGCGGGGGGGGCAGGGGACTAGCGGGTCCCTACAATGAGCAGTTCTTC
17	TRBD1	TRBV7-2	TRBJ1-1	CASSLYAQGAFNTEAFF	TGTGCCAGCAGCCTATATGCACAGGGGGCGTTTAACACTGAAGCTTTCTTT
14	TRBD2	TRBV5-1	TRBJ2-3	CASEREQSTDTQYF	TGCGCCAGTGAGCGGGAGCAGAGCACAGATACGCAGTATTTT
15	TRBD1	TRBV5-1	TRBJ2-5	CASSTGQGTAETQYF	TGCGCCAGCAGCACCGGACAGGGGACAGCAGAGACCCAGTACTTC
14	NA	TRBV18	TRBJ1-1	CASSPVIQSLEAFF	TGTGCCAGCTCACCGGTAATACAGAGCCTTGAAGCTTTCTTT
16	TRBD2	TRBV5-4	TRBJ2-7	CASSLDGGRSSYEQYF	TGTGCCAGCAGCTTGGATGGCGGGAGGAGCTCCTACGAGCAGTACTTC